Following are 2 T cell receptor beta chains from one sample sequenced in a study of CD8+CD57+ T cells in acquired aplastic anemia. Genomic DNA templated the TCR beta VDJ and CDR3 profiling. MiXCR, applied by TCRdb to the reads, yields one record per CDR3 protein. Here the sample spans 150,000 or so distinct CDR3 sequences, around half being singletons. In patients chosen for sequencing, flow cytometry had shown CD8+CD57+ cell expansion. Sequencing input: sorted CD4+, CD8+, or CD8+CD57+ T cells (not recorded which) from PBMCs. These receptors originate from a human donor with aplastic anemia.

The chain joins TRBV6-5 to TRBJ2-3, with TRBD2 matching over 7 bases. J lost 7 bases, V lost 6 bases, and 10 bases had no gene match. Germline V lookup: CDR1 MNHEY, CDR2 SVGAGI. The CDR3 runs 14 residues. The chain's CDR3 is CASSRPGGTHTQYF. The CDR3 region has the DNA TGTGCCAGCAGCCGCCCCGGGGGGACCCATACGCAGTATTTT.

J is TRBJ2-7 and V is TRBV6-1; a weak D match, TRBD1 (7 bases). This CDR3 spans 13 amino acids. The germline gives CDR1 MNHNS, CDR2 SASEGT. The V gene lost 8 bases and the J gene lost 7 bases, with 18 bases spanning the gap. This chain's CDR3 is CASGEGPGGEQYF. The CDR3 DNA reads TGTGCCAGCGGAGAGGGACCAGGGGGGGAGCAGTACTTC.